This T cell receptor beta chain was sequenced during a study of Ad26.COV2.S vaccination and SARS-CoV-2 variants. Study information: Intramuscular Ad26.COV2.S at 5x10^10 or 1x10^11 viral particles. General study points: Spike-specific TCR breadth was greater after Ad26.COV2.S than placebo.

Stated treatment: some 20 received Ad26.COV2.S at low or high dose, single or two shots; roughly five received placebo; per-sample allocation not given. Specimens were obtained on day 63 following the first vaccine or placebo injection. The sample came from a Boston adult aged 18-55 years. The vaccine antigen was prefusion-stabilized Wuhan SARS-CoV-2 spike. Assay: immunoSEQ multiplex PCR; the TCRdb copy retains only in-frame clones and omits some. The sample contains about 400,000 clones, about 88% of which appear only once. The CDR3 consists of 14 residues. The ends were cut back, 0 bases at V and 8 bases at J, with 12 bases in the middle. Germline V CDR1 and CDR2: SGDLS, YYNGEE. As to this clone: Its antigen remains unidentified.

The genes are TRBV9 and TRBJ2-1; D remains ambiguous. The starting material was peripheral blood, obtained in a trial of Ad26.COV2.S vaccine versus placebo. The TCR comes from a person between 18 and 60 years old who received the Ad26.COV2.S COVID-19 vaccine or a placebo. CDR3 residues: CASSVERGPDEQFF. In DNA, the CDR3 is TGTGCCAGCAGCGTAGAAAGAGGCCCAGATGAGCAGTTCTTC.